Listed below are T cell receptor beta chains from one sample, sequenced in a study of memory CD4+ T cells and cytomegalovirus serostatus. The repertoire was sequenced with immunoSEQ multiplex PCR; TCRdb's copy has only in-frame clones and lacks some. Of under 65,000 clones listed, just under 80% were seen once; the top ten hold more than 0.65%. The sequenced material came from memory CD4+ T cells from blood. Receptor source: an adult in good health and CMV-seronegative. Both conserved end residues are part of each CDR3. Each record gives: J gene, D gene, V gene, clone size, CDR3 protein, CDR3 DNA. The D gene is left open where the match is weak. Clone size appears in some rows only: once, few, many, or a class for an expanded clone.

J gene: TRBJ2-5; D gene: NA; V gene: TRBV19; clone size: NA; CDR3 protein: CASSTQKQETQYF; CDR3 DNA: TGTGCCAGTAGTACCCAGAAACAAGAGACCCAGTACTTC
J gene: TRBJ2-3; D gene: TRBD2; V gene: TRBV7-9; clone size: NA; CDR3 protein: CASNSQTSGSTDTQYF; CDR3 DNA: TGTGCCAGCAACTCCCAGACTAGCGGGAGCACAGATACGCAGTATTTT
J gene: TRBJ2-5; D gene: NA; V gene: TRBV6-6; clone size: once; CDR3 protein: CASKGPAEGPETQYF; CDR3 DNA: TGTGCCAGCAAGGGGCCCGCTGAGGGGCCGGAGACCCAGTACTTC
J gene: TRBJ1-3; D gene: NA; V gene: TRBV5-6; clone size: NA; CDR3 protein: CASSLYGSSNSGNTIYF; CDR3 DNA: TGTGCCAGCAGTTTGTACGGCAGCTCTAACTCTGGAAACACCATATATTTT
J gene: TRBJ1-5; D gene: TRBD1; V gene: TRBV30; clone size: NA; CDR3 protein: CAWGTDSNQPQHF; CDR3 DNA: TGTGCCTGGGGGACAGATAGCAATCAGCCCCAGCATTTT
J gene: TRBJ1-1; D gene: NA; V gene: TRBV18; clone size: NA; CDR3 protein: CASSPSEGMGNTEAFF; CDR3 DNA: TGTGCCAGCTCACCATCTGAGGGGATGGGGAACACTGAAGCTTTCTTT
J gene: TRBJ1-4; D gene: NA; V gene: TRBV6-1; clone size: NA; CDR3 protein: CASVRTGSTNEKLFF; CDR3 DNA: TGTGCCAGCGTCCGAACAGGGTCTACTAATGAAAAACTGTTTTTT
J gene: TRBJ1-3; D gene: NA; V gene: TRBV30; clone size: NA; CDR3 protein: CACSIPGISGNTIYF; CDR3 DNA: TGTGCCTGCTCCATCCCAGGGATTTCTGGAAACACCATATATTTT
J gene: TRBJ2-1; D gene: NA; V gene: TRBV19; clone size: NA; CDR3 protein: CASTPDRSSYNEQFF; CDR3 DNA: TGTGCCAGTACCCCAGACAGGAGCTCCTACAATGAGCAGTTCTTC
J gene: TRBJ2-7; D gene: NA; V gene: TRBV29-1; clone size: NA; CDR3 protein: CSVVVQSYEQYF; CDR3 DNA: TGCAGCGTTGTAGTACAGTCCTACGAGCAGTACTTC
J gene: TRBJ2-7; D gene: NA; V gene: TRBV6-4; clone size: NA; CDR3 protein: CASPPRTEHFEQYF; CDR3 DNA: TGTGCCAGCCCCCCGAGGACAGAGCATTTCGAGCAGTACTTC
J gene: TRBJ2-7; D gene: NA; V gene: TRBV2; clone size: NA; CDR3 protein: CASSVRTVSYEQYF; CDR3 DNA: TGTGCCAGCAGTGTGCGGACGGTGAGCTACGAGCAGTACTTC
J gene: TRBJ2-7; D gene: NA; V gene: TRBV5-4; clone size: NA; CDR3 protein: CASSKPGIYEQYF; CDR3 DNA: TGTGCCAGCAGCAAGCCGGGGATCTACGAGCAGTACTTC
J gene: TRBJ1-5; D gene: NA; V gene: TRBV28; clone size: few; CDR3 protein: CASSPNQPQHF; CDR3 DNA: TGTGCCAGCAGTCCTAATCAGCCCCAGCATTTT
J gene: TRBJ2-5; D gene: NA; V gene: TRBV7-7; clone size: NA; CDR3 protein: CASSLGAGLVRETQYF; CDR3 DNA: TGTGCTAGTAGCTTAGGGGCGGGACTGGTAAGGGAGACCCAGTACTTC
J gene: TRBJ1-1; D gene: NA; V gene: TRBV9; clone size: few; CDR3 protein: CASNKGPGNTEAFF; CDR3 DNA: TGTGCCAGCAACAAAGGACCAGGGAACACTGAAGCTTTCTTT
J gene: TRBJ2-1; D gene: NA; V gene: TRBV20-1; clone size: NA; CDR3 protein: CSASRVNEQFF; CDR3 DNA: TGCAGTGCATCAAGGGTGAATGAGCAGTTCTTC
J gene: TRBJ1-2; D gene: NA; V gene: TRBV2; clone size: NA; CDR3 protein: CASRARRSYTF; CDR3 DNA: TGTGCCAGCAGAGCCAGGAGAAGCTACACCTTC
J gene: TRBJ2-7; D gene: NA; V gene: TRBV6-6; clone size: NA; CDR3 protein: CASRSTKDGTYEQYF; CDR3 DNA: TGTGCCAGCAGATCGACAAAGGACGGGACCTACGAGCAGTACTTC
J gene: TRBJ2-1; D gene: TRBD2; V gene: TRBV11-2; clone size: NA; CDR3 protein: CASSSAPGGQFF; CDR3 DNA: TGTGCCAGCAGCTCCGCCCCGGGGGGGCAGTTCTTC
J gene: TRBJ1-4; D gene: TRBD1; V gene: TRBV27; clone size: NA; CDR3 protein: CASSLRDSREKLFF; CDR3 DNA: TGTGCCAGCAGTCTCCGGGACAGTCGAGAAAAACTGTTTTTT
J gene: TRBJ2-3; D gene: TRBD2; V gene: TRBV5-8; clone size: NA; CDR3 protein: CASSPLGFRGVGTDTQYF; CDR3 DNA: TGTGCCAGCAGCCCGCTAGGGTTCCGGGGGGTTGGCACAGATACGCAGTATTTT
J gene: TRBJ1-3; D gene: NA; V gene: TRBV2; clone size: once; CDR3 protein: CASSEQGSGNTIYF; CDR3 DNA: TGTGCCAGCAGTGAACAGGGCTCTGGAAACACCATATATTTT
J gene: TRBJ2-3; D gene: TRBD1; V gene: TRBV29-1; clone size: NA; CDR3 protein: CSAIGQGPTDTQYF; CDR3 DNA: TGCAGCGCCATAGGACAGGGCCCCACAGATACGCAGTATTTT
J gene: TRBJ2-5; D gene: TRBD2; V gene: TRBV5-1; clone size: NA; CDR3 protein: CASSLSGLQETQYF; CDR3 DNA: TGCGCCAGCAGCTTGTCGGGACTACAAGAGACCCAGTACTTC
J gene: TRBJ2-5; D gene: NA; V gene: TRBV5-1; clone size: NA; CDR3 protein: CASSYGGRETQYF; CDR3 DNA: TGCGCCAGCAGCTATGGGGGGCGGGAGACCCAGTACTTC
J gene: TRBJ2-3; D gene: NA; V gene: TRBV11-3; clone size: NA; CDR3 protein: CASSPPGARPSDTQYF; CDR3 DNA: TGTGCCAGCAGCCCACCGGGCGCCAGGCCCTCAGATACGCAGTATTTT
J gene: TRBJ1-5; D gene: NA; V gene: TRBV7-2; clone size: NA; CDR3 protein: CASSLEGSRGTYSNQPQHF; CDR3 DNA: TGTGCCAGCAGCTTAGAAGGCTCAAGGGGAACGTATAGCAATCAGCCCCAGCATTTT
J gene: TRBJ2-5; D gene: NA; V gene: TRBV5-4; clone size: NA; CDR3 protein: CASSLLGETQYF; CDR3 DNA: TGTGCCAGCAGCTTGTTGGGGGAGACCCAGTACTTC
J gene: TRBJ2-3; D gene: TRBD1; V gene: TRBV29-1; clone size: NA; CDR3 protein: CSVDQGGTDTQYF; CDR3 DNA: TGCAGCGTTGACCAGGGGGGCACAGATACGCAGTATTTT
J gene: TRBJ2-3; D gene: NA; V gene: TRBV18; clone size: NA; CDR3 protein: CASSPMGKDTQYF; CDR3 DNA: TGTGCCAGCTCACCGATGGGAAAAGATACGCAGTATTTT
J gene: TRBJ2-3; D gene: NA; V gene: TRBV5-1; clone size: NA; CDR3 protein: CASSLSGADTQYF; CDR3 DNA: TGCGCCAGCAGCTTATCTGGCGCAGATACGCAGTATTTT
J gene: TRBJ2-3; D gene: NA; V gene: TRBV4-1; clone size: few; CDR3 protein: CASSQVNLVSTDTQYF; CDR3 DNA: TGCGCCAGCAGCCAAGTAAATCTAGTATCCACAGATACGCAGTATTTT
J gene: TRBJ1-5; D gene: NA; V gene: TRBV27; clone size: NA; CDR3 protein: CASSFLPPTGFLGFGPQPQHF; CDR3 DNA: TGTGCCAGCAGTTTCCTTCCTCCCACAGGGTTCCTAGGTTTTGGTCCTCAGCCCCAGCATTTT
J gene: TRBJ1-2; D gene: TRBD1; V gene: TRBV6-6; clone size: NA; CDR3 protein: CASSYGQGPGYTF; CDR3 DNA: TGTGCCAGCAGTTACGGACAGGGTCCCGGCTACACCTTC
J gene: TRBJ1-1; D gene: TRBD1; V gene: TRBV10-3; clone size: NA; CDR3 protein: CAISGTGEGTEAFF; CDR3 DNA: TGTGCCATCAGTGGGACAGGGGAGGGAACTGAAGCTTTCTTT
J gene: TRBJ1-1; D gene: NA; V gene: TRBV28; clone size: once; CDR3 protein: CASSLGPNTEAFF; CDR3 DNA: TGTGCCAGCAGTCTCGGGCCGAACACTGAAGCTTTCTTT
J gene: TRBJ2-7; D gene: TRBD1; V gene: TRBV7-3; clone size: NA; CDR3 protein: CASSLGDRGTHEQYF; CDR3 DNA: TGTGCCAGCAGCTTGGGGGACAGGGGGACACACGAGCAGTACTTC
J gene: TRBJ1-2; D gene: TRBD1; V gene: TRBV28; clone size: NA; CDR3 protein: CASSGDSYGYTF; CDR3 DNA: TGTGCCAGCAGTGGGGACAGCTATGGCTACACCTTC
J gene: TRBJ2-1; D gene: TRBD2; V gene: TRBV28; clone size: NA; CDR3 protein: CASRGLAGGRYYNEQFF; CDR3 DNA: TGTGCCAGCAGGGGACTAGCGGGAGGGCGGTATTACAATGAGCAGTTCTTC
J gene: TRBJ2-5; D gene: NA; V gene: TRBV5-1; clone size: NA; CDR3 protein: CASSLEGSETQYF; CDR3 DNA: TGCGCCAGCAGCTTGGAGGGGTCGGAGACCCAGTACTTC
J gene: TRBJ2-2; D gene: TRBD1; V gene: TRBV4-2; clone size: NA; CDR3 protein: CASSQETGVQTNTGELFF; CDR3 DNA: TGTGCCAGCAGCCAGGAAACAGGGGTTCAAACGAACACCGGGGAGCTGTTTTTT
J gene: TRBJ2-7; D gene: TRBD2; V gene: TRBV2; clone size: NA; CDR3 protein: CASSLAGVSYEQYF; CDR3 DNA: TGTGCCAGCAGTCTAGCGGGAGTCTCCTACGAGCAGTACTTC
J gene: TRBJ1-4; D gene: TRBD1; V gene: TRBV19; clone size: NA; CDR3 protein: CASSPPGQGIGKLFF; CDR3 DNA: TGTGCCAGTAGTCCTCCGGGACAGGGAATAGGAAAACTGTTTTTT
J gene: TRBJ2-7; D gene: NA; V gene: TRBV2; clone size: once; CDR3 protein: CASTRGLANWEQYF; CDR3 DNA: TGTGCCAGCACCCGGGGGCTAGCGAACTGGGAGCAGTACTTC
J gene: TRBJ2-1; D gene: NA; V gene: TRBV11-2; clone size: once; CDR3 protein: CASSFFSMVGANEQFF; CDR3 DNA: TGTGCCAGCAGCTTTTTCTCCATGGTGGGGGCCAATGAGCAGTTCTTC
J gene: TRBJ1-4; D gene: NA; V gene: TRBV6-1; clone size: NA; CDR3 protein: CASRPSTGPNEKLFF; CDR3 DNA: TGTGCCAGCAGACCTTCGACAGGCCCTAATGAAAAACTGTTTTTT
J gene: TRBJ2-1; D gene: TRBD2; V gene: TRBV5-4; clone size: NA; CDR3 protein: CASSSLAGGRDEQFF; CDR3 DNA: TGTGCCAGCAGCTCTTTAGCGGGAGGCCGGGATGAGCAGTTCTTC
J gene: TRBJ1-1; D gene: NA; V gene: TRBV7-9; clone size: medium-sized; CDR3 protein: CASSLGGGANTEAFF; CDR3 DNA: TGTGCCAGCAGCTTAGGAGGGGGGGCCAACACTGAAGCTTTCTTT
J gene: TRBJ2-2; D gene: NA; V gene: TRBV19; clone size: once; CDR3 protein: CASRRAGELFF; CDR3 DNA: TGTGCCAGTAGGAGGGCCGGGGAGCTGTTTTTT
J gene: TRBJ2-3; D gene: NA; V gene: TRBV6-6; clone size: NA; CDR3 protein: CASSYGQGSTDTQYF; CDR3 DNA: TGTGCCAGCAGTTACGGGCAGGGGAGCACAGATACGCAGTATTTT
J gene: TRBJ1-5; D gene: TRBD1; V gene: TRBV29-1; clone size: NA; CDR3 protein: CSVGQGGNQPQHF; CDR3 DNA: TGCAGCGTTGGACAGGGCGGCAATCAGCCCCAGCATTTT
J gene: TRBJ2-7; D gene: NA; V gene: TRBV11-2; clone size: NA; CDR3 protein: CASSLGPGPQSYEQYF; CDR3 DNA: TGTGCCAGCAGCTTAGGACCGGGACCGCAATCCTACGAGCAGTACTTC
J gene: TRBJ1-1; D gene: NA; V gene: TRBV20-1; clone size: NA; CDR3 protein: CSAIQNTEAFF; CDR3 DNA: TGCAGTGCTATCCAGAACACTGAAGCTTTCTTT
J gene: TRBJ2-7; D gene: NA; V gene: TRBV20-1; clone size: NA; CDR3 protein: CSAGSYEQYF; CDR3 DNA: TGCAGTGCTGGGTCCTACGAGCAGTACTTC
J gene: TRBJ2-5; D gene: TRBD1; V gene: TRBV6-1; clone size: NA; CDR3 protein: CASSRAGGQETQYF; CDR3 DNA: TGTGCCAGCAGTAGGGCAGGGGGTCAAGAGACCCAGTACTTC
J gene: TRBJ2-7; D gene: TRBD2; V gene: TRBV29-1; clone size: NA; CDR3 protein: CSVGGGAETPAYEQYF; CDR3 DNA: TGCAGCGTCGGGGGGGGTGCGGAGACGCCAGCCTACGAGCAGTACTTC
J gene: TRBJ2-6; D gene: NA; V gene: TRBV5-1; clone size: NA; CDR3 protein: CASSSDGGPTSGANVLTF; CDR3 DNA: TGCGCCAGCAGCTCGGACGGAGGCCCTACCTCTGGGGCCAACGTCCTGACTTTC
J gene: TRBJ2-5; D gene: NA; V gene: TRBV7-7; clone size: NA; CDR3 protein: CASSPPGVWTQYF; CDR3 DNA: TGTGCTAGCAGCCCCCCTGGAGTTTGGACCCAGTACTTC
J gene: TRBJ2-7; D gene: TRBD1; V gene: TRBV30; clone size: once; CDR3 protein: CAWSRGTGFSYEQYF; CDR3 DNA: TGTGCCTGGTCTCGGGGGACAGGTTTTTCCTACGAGCAGTACTTC